This record looks at one TCR beta chain sequence and its context. The source of the sample is a study of blood T cell repertoires in COVID-19. Looking at the study overall: The samples span acute and convalescent COVID-19 from the United States, Italy and Spain. PBMCs, B-cell-depleted T cells, or T cells provided the cDNA or gDNA that made up the material.

Original processing methods: For nucleated cells, counts were estimated from reference gene primer amplification. Assay used: immunoSEQ multiplex PCR; TCRdb lists only in-frame clones, some missing. The DNA was the basis for D and trimming; V, J and clone size are from that table. The sample holds around 58,000 clones; around 85% are singletons and the top ten take around 16%. Trimming cost V 2 bases and J 5 bases; bases outside gene matches: 3. The germline V gene encodes CDR1 MGHRA and CDR2 YSYEKL. The length of the CDR3 is 14 residues. The sequence came from a human donor in a cohort sampled during active COVID-19. The chain carries TRBV4-1 and TRBJ2-5, with 9 bases lining up with TRBD2. Sequencing used peripheral blood. The CDR3 is CASSQSGLAETQYF. The CDR3 DNA is TGCGCCAGCAGCCAAAGCGGACTAGCGGAGACCCAGTACTTC.